The 3 T cell receptor beta chains below were found in one sample sequenced in a study of CD8 T cells in ankylosing spondylitis. TCRdb re-called the 5' RACE reads through MiXCR, storing one row per CDR3 protein. The sample contains fewer than 250,000 distinct CDR3 sequences, over 9.5% of which appear only once. Sequencing was performed on blood, either unsorted or a sorted T cell fraction (not recorded which). The receptors stem from a male donor with ankylosing spondylitis or in good health (not recorded which).

The chain employs TRBV27 and TRBJ2-3, with a possible D match to TRBD2 (6 bases). Germline V gene sequence: CDR1 MNHEY, CDR2 SMNVEV (reference sequence). Trimming took 7 bases from V and 6 from J, leaving 11 bases between them. The CDR3 spans 12 residues. The CDR3: CASKWGDDTQYF. DNA of the CDR3: TGTGCCAGCAAATGGGGGGACGATACGCAGTATTTT.

This clonotype was recorded at least ten times. The chain is built from TRBV12-3 or TRBV12-4 and TRBJ1-2; the match to TRBD1 covers 7 bases. The CDR3 contains 21 residues. V was pared by 3 bases and J by 5 bases, with 27 bases of the junction left unmatched. The CDR3 region is CASSLDGPIYRGHEKGYGYTF. CDR3 DNA sequence: TGTGCCAGCAGTTTGGACGGGCCCATTTACAGGGGCCATGAGAAAGGGTATGGCTACACCTTC.

The chain uses TRBV30 and TRBJ1-2; 7 bases are a match to TRBD1. Germline loops: CDR1 GTSNPN, CDR2 SVGIG (reference sequence). Germline trimming cut 3 bases from V and 2 bases from J; bases unmatched to any gene: 6. The CDR3 has 14 amino acids. The CDR3 nucleotides are TGTGCCTGGAGCAGGGACAGCCACAACTATGGCTACACCTTC. This gives the protein CAWSRDSHNYGYTF.